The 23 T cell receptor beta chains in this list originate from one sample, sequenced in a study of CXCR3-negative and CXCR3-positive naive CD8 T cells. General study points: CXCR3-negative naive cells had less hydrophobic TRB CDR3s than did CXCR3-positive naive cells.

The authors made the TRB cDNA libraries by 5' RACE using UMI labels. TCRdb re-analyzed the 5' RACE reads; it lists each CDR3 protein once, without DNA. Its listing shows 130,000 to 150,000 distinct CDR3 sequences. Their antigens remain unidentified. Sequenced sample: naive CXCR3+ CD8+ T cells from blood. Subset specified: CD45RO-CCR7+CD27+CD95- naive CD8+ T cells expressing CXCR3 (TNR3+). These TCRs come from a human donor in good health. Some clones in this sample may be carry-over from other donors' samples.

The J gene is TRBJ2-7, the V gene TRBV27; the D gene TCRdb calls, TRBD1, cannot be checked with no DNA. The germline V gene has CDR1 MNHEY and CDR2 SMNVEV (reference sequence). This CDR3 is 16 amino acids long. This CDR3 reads CASSPGTGSNIYEQYF.

CDR3 residues: CASSLGPPDLAAPYEQYF. V gene TRBV7-6 combines with J gene TRBJ2-7; TCRdb reports TRBD1, a call that lacks DNA to check it against. The CDR3 spans 18 residues. CDR1 and CDR2 from the germline V gene are SGHVS and FNYEAQ.

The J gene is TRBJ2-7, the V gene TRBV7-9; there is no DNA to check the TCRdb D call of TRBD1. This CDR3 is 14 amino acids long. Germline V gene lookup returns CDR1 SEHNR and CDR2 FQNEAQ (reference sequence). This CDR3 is CASSSPGQGNEQYF.

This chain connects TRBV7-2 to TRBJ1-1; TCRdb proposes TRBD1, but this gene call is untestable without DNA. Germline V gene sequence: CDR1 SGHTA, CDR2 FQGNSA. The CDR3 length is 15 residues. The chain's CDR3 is CASSFAGAVDTEASF. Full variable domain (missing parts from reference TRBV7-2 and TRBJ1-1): GAGVSQSPSNKVTEKGKDVELRCDPISGHTALYWYRQSLGQGLEFLIYFQGNSAPDKSGLPSDRFSAERTGGSVSTLTIQRTQQEDSAVYLCASSFAGAVDTEASFGQGTRLTVV.

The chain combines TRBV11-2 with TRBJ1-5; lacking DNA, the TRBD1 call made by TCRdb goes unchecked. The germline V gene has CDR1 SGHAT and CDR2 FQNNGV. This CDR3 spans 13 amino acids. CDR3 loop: CASSSGRSQPQHF.

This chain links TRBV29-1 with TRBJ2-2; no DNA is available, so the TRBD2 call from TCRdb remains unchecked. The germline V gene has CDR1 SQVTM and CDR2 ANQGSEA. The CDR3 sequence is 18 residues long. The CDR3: CSVEDTGLADPNTGELFF.

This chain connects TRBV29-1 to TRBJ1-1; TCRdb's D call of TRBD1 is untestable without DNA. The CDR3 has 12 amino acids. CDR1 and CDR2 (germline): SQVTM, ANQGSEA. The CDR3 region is CSAIQGNTEAFF.

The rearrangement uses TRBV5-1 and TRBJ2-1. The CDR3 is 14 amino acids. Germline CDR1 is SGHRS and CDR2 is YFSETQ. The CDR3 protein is CASSLVSETNEQFF. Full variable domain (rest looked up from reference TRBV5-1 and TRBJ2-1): KAGVTQTPRYLIKTRGQQVTLSCSPISGHRSVSWYQQTPGQGLQFLFEYFSETQRNKGNFPGRFSGRQFSNSRSEMNVSTLELGDSALYLCASSLVSETNEQFFGPGTRLTVL.

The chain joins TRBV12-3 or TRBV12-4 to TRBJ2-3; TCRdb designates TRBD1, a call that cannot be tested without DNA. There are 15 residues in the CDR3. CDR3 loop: CASSTDTGPTDTQYF.

CDR3 sequence reads: CASSALNTEAFF. The J gene is TRBJ1-1, the V gene TRBV7-9. The CDR3 contains 12 residues. From germline, CDR1 is SEHNR and CDR2 FQNEAQ (reference sequence).

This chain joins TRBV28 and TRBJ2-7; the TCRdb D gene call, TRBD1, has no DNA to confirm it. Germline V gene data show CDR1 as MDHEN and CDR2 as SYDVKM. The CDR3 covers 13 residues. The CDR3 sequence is CASSLDRYYEQYF.

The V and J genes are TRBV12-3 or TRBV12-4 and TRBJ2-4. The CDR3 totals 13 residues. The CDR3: CACSLNGQNIQYF.

CDR3 region: CASSYSISGGAFGYTF. The chain has TRBV6-5 and TRBJ1-2. The CDR3 sequence is 16 residues long. In germline, CDR1 is MNHEY, CDR2 SVGAGI.

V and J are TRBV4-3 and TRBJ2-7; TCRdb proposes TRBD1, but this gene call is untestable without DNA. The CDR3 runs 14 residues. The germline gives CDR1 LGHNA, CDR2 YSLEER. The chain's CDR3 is CASSQSLGKYEQYF.

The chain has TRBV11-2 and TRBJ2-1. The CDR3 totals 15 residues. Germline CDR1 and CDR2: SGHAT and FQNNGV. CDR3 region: CASSTYGNSYNEQFF.

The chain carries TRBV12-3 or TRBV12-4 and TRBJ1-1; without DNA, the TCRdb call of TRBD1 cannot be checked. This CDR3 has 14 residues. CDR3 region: CATATWGGHTEAFF.

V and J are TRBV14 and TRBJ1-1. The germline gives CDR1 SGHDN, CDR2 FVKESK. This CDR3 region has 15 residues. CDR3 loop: CPSSQDLGRSLDAFF.

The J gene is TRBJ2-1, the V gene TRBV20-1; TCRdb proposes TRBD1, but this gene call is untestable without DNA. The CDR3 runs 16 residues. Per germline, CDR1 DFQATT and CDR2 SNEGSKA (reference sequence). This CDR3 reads CSARFLWDRGFGEQFF.

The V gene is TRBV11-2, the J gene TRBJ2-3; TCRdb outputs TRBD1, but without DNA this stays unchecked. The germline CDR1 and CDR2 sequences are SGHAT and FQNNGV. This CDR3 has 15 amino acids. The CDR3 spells CASSLDAVRGDTQYF.

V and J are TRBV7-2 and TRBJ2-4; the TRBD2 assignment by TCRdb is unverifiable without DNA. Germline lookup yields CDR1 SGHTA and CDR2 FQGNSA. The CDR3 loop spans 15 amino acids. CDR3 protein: CASSPRGGLSNIQYF.

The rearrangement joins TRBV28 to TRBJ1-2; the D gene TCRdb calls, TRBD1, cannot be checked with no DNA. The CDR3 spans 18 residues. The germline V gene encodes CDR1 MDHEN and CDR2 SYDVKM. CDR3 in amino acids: CASSSRPLSGTGGSGYTF.

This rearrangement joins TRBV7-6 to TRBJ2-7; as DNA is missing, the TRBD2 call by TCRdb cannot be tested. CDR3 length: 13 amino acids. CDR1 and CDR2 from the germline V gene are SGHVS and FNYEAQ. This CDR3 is CAREAGGPGEQYF.

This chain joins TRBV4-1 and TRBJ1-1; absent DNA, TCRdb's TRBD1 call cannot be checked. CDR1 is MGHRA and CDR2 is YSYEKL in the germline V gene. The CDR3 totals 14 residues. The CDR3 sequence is CASSQARGHTEAFF.